This T cell receptor beta chain originates from a study of blood T cells in healthy people across ages. Study outcomes and limitations: Donor CMV infection status was unknown, possibly confounding age-related changes in expanded clonotypes.

CDR1 and CDR2 (germline): SEHNR, FQNEAQ (reference sequence). The CDR3 covers 12 residues. V shed 8 bases and J shed 1 base, with 9 bases lying between them. A J-beta primer mix and a sample-barcoded 5' primer were used in a second PCR of about 7 to 12 cycles. A single record per CDR3 protein comes from TCRdb applying MiXCR to the 5' RACE reads. The sample consists of 450,000 to 650,000 distinct CDR3 sequences, under 30% of them appearing once. In this sample, this clonotype turned up a few times. The antigen is unknown. These data are also associated with another study on T cells of mothers and their children. As that report states: Each 15 ul cDNA reaction used roughly 1.6 ug RNA; all RNA was used.

The chain recombines TRBV7-9 with TRBJ2-7; D is unclear. This receptor was taken from a boy aged 5 to 17 in good health. Sequencing was performed on blood. The CDR3 coding sequence is TGTGCCAGCGCGGCCCTTTCCTACGAGCAGTACTTC. Amino acid sequence: CASAALSYEQYF.